The rows below give T cell receptor beta chains drawn from one sample of a study of T cell responses to AZD1222 COVID-19 vaccine. Measured with immunoSEQ multiplex PCR; TCRdb has only the in-frame clones, and not every one. The sample includes just over 150,000 clones, around nine tenths seen only once; the top ten take around 1.5%. The sequenced sample was peripheral blood, obtained 28 days after the second AZD1222 dose. The source of these receptors is an adult who received the AZD1222 COVID-19 vaccine. Each CDR3 is given with its conserved first and last residue. Each record gives: D gene, J gene, V gene, clone size, CDR3 protein, CDR3 DNA. A D gene is named only where the DNA matches it firmly. The size entry is marked missing in some rows and otherwise reads once, few, many or a size class.

d_call: TRBD2
j_call: TRBJ2-7
v_call: TRBV7-2
clone_size: NA
cdr3_aa: CASSGVGLAAYEQYF
cdr3_nt: TGTGCCAGCAGTGGGGTGGGACTAGCGGCCTACGAGCAGTACTTC

d_call: TRBD2
j_call: TRBJ2-1
v_call: TRBV20-1
clone_size: NA
cdr3_aa: CSATGGNEQFF
cdr3_nt: TGCAGTGCTACGGGGGGCAATGAGCAGTTCTTC

d_call: NA
j_call: TRBJ2-1
v_call: TRBV19
clone_size: NA
cdr3_aa: CASRGLIEQFF
cdr3_nt: TGTGCCAGTAGGGGCCTTATTGAGCAGTTCTTC

d_call: NA
j_call: TRBJ2-1
v_call: TRBV5-4
clone_size: NA
cdr3_aa: CASSLSSYNEQFF
cdr3_nt: TGTGCCAGCAGCTTAAGCTCCTACAATGAGCAGTTCTTC

d_call: TRBD2
j_call: TRBJ2-1
v_call: TRBV7-9
clone_size: NA
cdr3_aa: CASSLAGTSGKGRYNEQFF
cdr3_nt: TGTGCCAGCAGCTTAGCCGGGACTAGCGGGAAAGGGCGCTACAATGAGCAGTTCTTC

d_call: TRBD2
j_call: TRBJ2-7
v_call: TRBV3-1/TRBV3-2
clone_size: NA
cdr3_aa: CASSQRGTRGSLHEQYF
cdr3_nt: TGTGCCAGCAGCCAACGGGGCACCCGCGGGAGTCTCCACGAGCAGTACTTC

d_call: NA
j_call: TRBJ2-1
v_call: TRBV7-6
clone_size: NA
cdr3_aa: CASSFRASYNEQFF
cdr3_nt: TGTGCCAGCAGCTTCAGGGCGTCCTACAATGAGCAGTTCTTC

d_call: NA
j_call: TRBJ1-1
v_call: TRBV5-1
clone_size: NA
cdr3_aa: CASRPHGPNTEAFF
cdr3_nt: TGCGCCAGCAGGCCGCACGGCCCCAACACTGAAGCTTTCTTT

d_call: NA
j_call: TRBJ2-5
v_call: TRBV13
clone_size: NA
cdr3_aa: CASSSGGGGPWETQYF
cdr3_nt: TGTGCCAGCAGCTCGGGAGGTGGGGGGCCTTGGGAGACCCAGTACTTC

d_call: NA
j_call: TRBJ1-1
v_call: TRBV2
clone_size: NA
cdr3_aa: CAGLLGQF
cdr3_nt: TGTGCCGGACTCCTTGGGCAGTTT

d_call: TRBD2
j_call: TRBJ2-7
v_call: TRBV28
clone_size: NA
cdr3_aa: CASSLSSSGRTEQYF
cdr3_nt: TGTGCCAGCAGTTTATCTTCCAGCGGGAGGACCGAGCAGTACTTC

d_call: NA
j_call: TRBJ2-1
v_call: TRBV6-5
clone_size: NA
cdr3_aa: CASSPVRDNEQFF
cdr3_nt: TGTGCCAGCAGTCCGGTTAGAGACAATGAGCAGTTCTTC

d_call: TRBD1
j_call: TRBJ1-6
v_call: TRBV11-3
clone_size: NA
cdr3_aa: CASSSPGQGAKNSPLHF
cdr3_nt: TGTGCCAGCAGCTCCCCGGGACAGGGTGCGAAGAATTCACCCCTCCACTTT

d_call: TRBD1
j_call: TRBJ2-7
v_call: TRBV6-5
clone_size: NA
cdr3_aa: CASRGTAAYYEQYF
cdr3_nt: TGTGCCAGCAGGGGGACAGCGGCATACTACGAGCAGTACTTC

d_call: NA
j_call: TRBJ1-3
v_call: TRBV6-5
clone_size: once
cdr3_aa: CASNTGTSGNTIYF
cdr3_nt: TGTGCCAGCAACACAGGGACCTCTGGAAACACCATATATTTT